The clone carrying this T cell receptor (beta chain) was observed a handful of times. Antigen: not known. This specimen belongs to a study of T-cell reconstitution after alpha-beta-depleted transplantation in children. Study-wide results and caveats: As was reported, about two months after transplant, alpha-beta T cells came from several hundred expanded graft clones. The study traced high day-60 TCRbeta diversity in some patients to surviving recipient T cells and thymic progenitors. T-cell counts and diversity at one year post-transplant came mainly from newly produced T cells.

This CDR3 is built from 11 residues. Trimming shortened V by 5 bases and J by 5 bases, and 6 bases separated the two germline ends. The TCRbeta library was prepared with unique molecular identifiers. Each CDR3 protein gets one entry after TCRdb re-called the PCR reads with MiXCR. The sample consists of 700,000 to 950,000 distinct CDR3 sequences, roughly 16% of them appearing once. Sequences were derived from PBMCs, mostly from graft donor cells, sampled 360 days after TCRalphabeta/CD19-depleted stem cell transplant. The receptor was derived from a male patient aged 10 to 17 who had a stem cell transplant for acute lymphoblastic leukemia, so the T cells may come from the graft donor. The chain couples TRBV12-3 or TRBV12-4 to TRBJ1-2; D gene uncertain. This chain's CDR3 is CASSQSYGYTF. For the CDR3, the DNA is TGTGCCAGCAGTCAGAGTTATGGCTACACCTTC.